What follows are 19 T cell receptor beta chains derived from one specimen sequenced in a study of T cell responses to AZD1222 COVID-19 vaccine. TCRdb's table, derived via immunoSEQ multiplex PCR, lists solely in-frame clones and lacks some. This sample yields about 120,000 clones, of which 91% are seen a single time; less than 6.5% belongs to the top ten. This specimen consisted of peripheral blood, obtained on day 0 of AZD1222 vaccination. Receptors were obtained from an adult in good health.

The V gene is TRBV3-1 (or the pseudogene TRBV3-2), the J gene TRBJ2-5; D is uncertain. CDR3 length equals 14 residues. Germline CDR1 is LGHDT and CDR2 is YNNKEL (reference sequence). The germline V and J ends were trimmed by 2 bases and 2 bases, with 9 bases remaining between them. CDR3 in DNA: TGTGCCAGCAGCCAATTTGGGGTGCAAGAGACCCAGTACTTC. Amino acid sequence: CASSQFGVQETQYF.

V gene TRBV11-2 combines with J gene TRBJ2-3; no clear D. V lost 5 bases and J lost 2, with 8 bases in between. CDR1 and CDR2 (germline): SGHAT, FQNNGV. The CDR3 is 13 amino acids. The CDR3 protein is CASSDAVTDTQYF. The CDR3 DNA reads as TGTGCCAGCAGCGACGCGGTCACAGATACGCAGTATTTT.

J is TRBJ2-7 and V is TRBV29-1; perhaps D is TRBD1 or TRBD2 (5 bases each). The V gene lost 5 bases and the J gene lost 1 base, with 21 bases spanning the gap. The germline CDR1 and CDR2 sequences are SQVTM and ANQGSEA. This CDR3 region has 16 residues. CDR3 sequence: CSVPGLLGDDSYEQYF. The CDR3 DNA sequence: TGCAGCGTTCCGGGCCTTCTTGGGGACGATTCCTACGAGCAGTACTTC.

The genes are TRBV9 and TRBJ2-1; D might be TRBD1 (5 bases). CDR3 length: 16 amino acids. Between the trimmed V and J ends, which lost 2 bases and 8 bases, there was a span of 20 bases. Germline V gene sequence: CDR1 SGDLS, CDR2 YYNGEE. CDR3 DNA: TGTGCCAGCAGCGTGCCAGGGTACGAGGCTATTCATGAGCAGTTCTTC. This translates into CASSVPGYEAIHEQFF.

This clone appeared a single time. CDR3 DNA: TGTGCCAGCAGCGTAGCTCCATTCCCCAATGAGCAGTTCTTC. Amino acids: CASSVAPFPNEQFF. The chain is built from TRBV9 and TRBJ2-1; D ambiguous. The CDR3 is 14 amino acids. V lost 0 bases and J 6 bases, leaving 10 bases between the germline ends. Germline assignment: CDR1 SGDLS and CDR2 YYNGEE.

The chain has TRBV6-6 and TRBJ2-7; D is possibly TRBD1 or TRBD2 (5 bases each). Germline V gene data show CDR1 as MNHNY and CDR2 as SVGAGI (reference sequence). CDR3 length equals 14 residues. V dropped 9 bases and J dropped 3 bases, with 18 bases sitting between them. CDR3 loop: CASRGPIAFYEQYF. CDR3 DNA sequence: TGTGCCAGTAGGGGACCGATCGCTTTCTACGAGCAGTACTTC.

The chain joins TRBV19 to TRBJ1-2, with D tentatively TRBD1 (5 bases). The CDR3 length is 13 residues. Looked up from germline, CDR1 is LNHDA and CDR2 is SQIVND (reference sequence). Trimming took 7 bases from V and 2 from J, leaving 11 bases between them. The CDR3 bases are TGTGCCAGTAATCGGAAGGGGAACTATGGCTACACCTTC. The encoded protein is CASNRKGNYGYTF.

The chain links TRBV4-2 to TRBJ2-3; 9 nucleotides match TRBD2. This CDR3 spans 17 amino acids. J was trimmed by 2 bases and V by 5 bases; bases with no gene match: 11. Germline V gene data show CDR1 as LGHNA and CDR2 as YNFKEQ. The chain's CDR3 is CASSALLLAGTTDTQYF. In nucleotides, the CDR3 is TGTGCCAGCAGCGCCCTTCTTCTAGCGGGAACCACAGATACGCAGTATTTT.

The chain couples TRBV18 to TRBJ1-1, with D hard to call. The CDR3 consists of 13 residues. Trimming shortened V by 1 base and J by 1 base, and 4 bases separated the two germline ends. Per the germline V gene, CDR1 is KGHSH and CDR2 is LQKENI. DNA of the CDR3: TGTGCCAGCTCACCACTTCAGAACACTGAAGCTTTCTTT. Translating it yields CASSPLQNTEAFF.

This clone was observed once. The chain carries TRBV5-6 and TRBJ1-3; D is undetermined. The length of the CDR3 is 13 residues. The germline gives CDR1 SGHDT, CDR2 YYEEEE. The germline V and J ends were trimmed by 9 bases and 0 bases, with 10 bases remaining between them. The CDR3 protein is CATQASSGNTIYF. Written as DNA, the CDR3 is TGTGCCACCCAGGCAAGCTCTGGAAACACCATATATTTT.

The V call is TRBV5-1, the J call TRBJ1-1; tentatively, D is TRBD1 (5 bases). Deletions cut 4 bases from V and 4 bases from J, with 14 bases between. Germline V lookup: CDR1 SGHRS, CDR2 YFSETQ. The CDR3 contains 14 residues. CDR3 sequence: CASSKEGWSTEAFF. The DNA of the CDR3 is TGCGCCAGCAGCAAAGAGGGGTGGAGCACTGAAGCTTTCTTT.

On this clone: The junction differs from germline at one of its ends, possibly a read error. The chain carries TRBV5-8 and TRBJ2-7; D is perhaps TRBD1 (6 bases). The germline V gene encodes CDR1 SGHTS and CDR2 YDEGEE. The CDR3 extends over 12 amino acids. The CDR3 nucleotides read TGTGCCAGCAGCTTTACAGGGTCCTCCTGCGACTTC. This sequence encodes CASSFTGSSCDF.

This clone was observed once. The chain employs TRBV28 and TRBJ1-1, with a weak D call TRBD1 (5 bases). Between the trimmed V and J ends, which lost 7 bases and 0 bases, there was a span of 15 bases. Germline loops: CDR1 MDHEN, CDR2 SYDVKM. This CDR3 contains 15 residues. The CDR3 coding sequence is TGTGCCAGCATCTCCCTTGCAGGGATGAACACTGAAGCTTTCTTT. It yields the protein CASISLAGMNTEAFF.

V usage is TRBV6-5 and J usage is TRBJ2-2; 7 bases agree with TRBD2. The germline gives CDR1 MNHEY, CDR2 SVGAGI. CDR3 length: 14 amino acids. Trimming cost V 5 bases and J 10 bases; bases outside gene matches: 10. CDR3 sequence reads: CASSRLGTNKELFF. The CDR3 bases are TGTGCCAGCAGTAGACTCGGGACTAATAAGGAGCTGTTTTTT.

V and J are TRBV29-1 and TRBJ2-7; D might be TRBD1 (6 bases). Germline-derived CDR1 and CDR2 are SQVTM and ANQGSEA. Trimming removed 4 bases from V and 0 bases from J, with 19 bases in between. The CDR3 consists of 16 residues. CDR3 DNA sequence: TGCAGCGTTGCCCCCCGATCGTGGACAGTCTCCTACGAGCAGTACTTC. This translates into CSVAPRSWTVSYEQYF.

The CDR3 spells CASSLGSSPLHF. CDR3 nucleotides: TGTGCCAGCAGCTTGGGATCATCACCCCTCCACTTT. The chain joins TRBV5-6 to TRBJ1-6; D remains unclear. CDR1 and CDR2 (germline): SGHDT, YYEEEE. V dropped 0 bases and J dropped 10 bases, with 5 bases sitting between them. This CDR3 comprises 12 residues.

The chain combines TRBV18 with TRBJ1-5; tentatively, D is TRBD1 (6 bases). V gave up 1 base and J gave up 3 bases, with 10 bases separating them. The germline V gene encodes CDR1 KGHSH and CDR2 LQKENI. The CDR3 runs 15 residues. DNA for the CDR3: TGTGCCAGCTCACCACGGGGGGGCCACAATCAGCCCCAGCATTTT. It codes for CASSPRGGHNQPQHF.

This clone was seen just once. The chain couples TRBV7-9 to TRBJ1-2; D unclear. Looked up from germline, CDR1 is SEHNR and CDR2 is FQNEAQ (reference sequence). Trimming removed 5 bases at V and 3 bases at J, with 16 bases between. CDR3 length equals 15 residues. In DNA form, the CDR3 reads TGTGCCAGCAGCCATAATATAGAACGGCACTATGGCTACACCTTC. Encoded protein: CASSHNIERHYGYTF. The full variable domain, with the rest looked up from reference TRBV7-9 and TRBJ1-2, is DTGVSQNPRHKITKRGQNVTFRCDPISEHNRLYWYRQTLGQGPEFLTYFQNEAQLEKSRLLSDRFSAERPKGSFSTLEIQRTEQGDSAMYLCASSHNIERHYGYTFGSGTRLTVV.

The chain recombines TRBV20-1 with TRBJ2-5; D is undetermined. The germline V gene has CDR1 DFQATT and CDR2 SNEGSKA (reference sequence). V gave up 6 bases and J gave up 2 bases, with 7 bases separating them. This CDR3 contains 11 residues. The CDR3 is CSAPKQETQYF. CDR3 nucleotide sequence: TGCAGTGCCCCAAAACAAGAGACCCAGTACTTC.